This T cell receptor beta chain emerged from a study of cytomegalovirus exposure and HLA in healthy donors. Study results and limitations: Most TCR beta V segments were productive about 90% or about 30% of the time in an earlier analysis.

The primer mix had 60 Vbeta and 13 Jbeta primers. Assay: immunoSEQ multiplex PCR; the TCRdb copy retains only in-frame clones and omits some. The table includes approximately 75,000 clones, around 70% detected once. The ends lost 3 bases at V and 6 bases at J; junction bases unmatched: 6. The germline gives CDR1 SGHKS, CDR2 YYEKEE (reference sequence). The CDR3 is 15 residues long. Points on this clone: Its antigen remains unidentified.

The chain employs TRBV5-5 and TRBJ1-5; 10 bases map to TRBD1. The sequenced sample was PBMCs. This TCR derives from a middle-aged man in good health and CMV-seropositive. The CDR3 DNA reads TGTGCCAGCAGCTCGACAGGGGGCCTTGGTCAGCCCCAGCATTTT. Translating it yields CASSSTGGLGQPQHF.